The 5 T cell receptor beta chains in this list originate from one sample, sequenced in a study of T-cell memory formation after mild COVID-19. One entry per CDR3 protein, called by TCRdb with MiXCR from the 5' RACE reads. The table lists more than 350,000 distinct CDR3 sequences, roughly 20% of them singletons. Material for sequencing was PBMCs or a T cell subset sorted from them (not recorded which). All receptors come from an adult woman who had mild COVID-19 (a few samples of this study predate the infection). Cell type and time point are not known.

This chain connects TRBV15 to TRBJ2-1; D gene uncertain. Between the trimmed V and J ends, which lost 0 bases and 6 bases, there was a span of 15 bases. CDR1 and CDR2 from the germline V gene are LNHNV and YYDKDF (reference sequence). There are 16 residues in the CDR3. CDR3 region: CATSREGSPRGNEQFF. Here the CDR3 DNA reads TGTGCCACCAGCAGAGAAGGGTCCCCCCGCGGCAATGAGCAGTTCTTC.

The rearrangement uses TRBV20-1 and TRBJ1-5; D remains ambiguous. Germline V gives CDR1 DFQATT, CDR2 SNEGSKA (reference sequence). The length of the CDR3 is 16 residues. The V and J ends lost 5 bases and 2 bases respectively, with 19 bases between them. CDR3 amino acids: CSALPGGVWGNQPQHF. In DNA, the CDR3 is TGCAGTGCTCTCCCGGGCGGGGTGTGGGGCAATCAGCCCCAGCATTTT.

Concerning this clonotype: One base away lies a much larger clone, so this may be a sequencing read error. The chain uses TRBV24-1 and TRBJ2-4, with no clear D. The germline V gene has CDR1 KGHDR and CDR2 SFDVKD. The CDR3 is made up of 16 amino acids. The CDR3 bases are TGTGTCACCAGTGACATAGACCCTCTGGCGAGTAGCATTCAGTACTTC. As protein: CVTSDIDPLASSIQYF.

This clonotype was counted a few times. The CDR3 DNA sequence: TGTGCCAGCGATGGGACAGGCTGGGGGTACGAGCAGTACTTC. Amino acid sequence: CASDGTGWGYEQYF. V usage is TRBV6-1 and J usage is TRBJ2-7; 8 bases agree with TRBD1. The CDR3 has 14 residues. Germline loops: CDR1 MNHNS, CDR2 SASEGT. After removal of 8 bases from V and 4 bases from J, the junction contained 10 bases not matched to a gene.

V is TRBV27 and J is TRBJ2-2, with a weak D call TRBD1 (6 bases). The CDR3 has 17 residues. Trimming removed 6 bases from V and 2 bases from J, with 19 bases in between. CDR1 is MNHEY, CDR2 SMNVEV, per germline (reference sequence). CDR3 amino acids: CASSPIAGTLNTGELFF. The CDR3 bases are TGTGCCAGCAGCCCTATCGCCGGGACACTAAACACCGGGGAGCTGTTTTTT.